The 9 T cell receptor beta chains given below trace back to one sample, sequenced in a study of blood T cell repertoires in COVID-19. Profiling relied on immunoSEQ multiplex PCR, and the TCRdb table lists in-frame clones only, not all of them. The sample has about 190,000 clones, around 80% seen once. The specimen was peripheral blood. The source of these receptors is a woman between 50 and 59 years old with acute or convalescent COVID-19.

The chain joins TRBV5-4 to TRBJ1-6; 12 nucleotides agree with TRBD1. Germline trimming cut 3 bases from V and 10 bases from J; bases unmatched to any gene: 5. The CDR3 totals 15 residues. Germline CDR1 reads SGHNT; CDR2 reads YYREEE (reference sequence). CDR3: CASSSGTGGLSPLHF. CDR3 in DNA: TGTGCCAGCAGCTCCGGGACAGGGGGCCTCTCACCCCTCCACTTT. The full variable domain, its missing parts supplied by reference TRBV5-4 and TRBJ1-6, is ETGVTQSPTHLIKTRGQQVTLRCSSQSGHNTVSWYQQALGQGPQFIFQYYREEENGRGNFPPRFSGLQFPNYSSELNVNALELDDSALYLCASSSGTGGLSPLHFGNGTRLTVT.

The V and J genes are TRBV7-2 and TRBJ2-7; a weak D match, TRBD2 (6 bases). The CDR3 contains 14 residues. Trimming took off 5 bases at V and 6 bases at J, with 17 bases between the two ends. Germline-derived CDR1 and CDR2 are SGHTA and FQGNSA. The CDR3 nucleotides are TGTGCCAGCAGCCTGGGACTTTCCTCGGGCGAGCAGTACTTC. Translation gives CASSLGLSSGEQYF.

The CDR3 region has the DNA TGTGCCAGCAGTGAGGGCAGGGGGTTCACTGAAGCTTTCTTT. Translated, it gives CASSEGRGFTEAFF. The chain carries TRBV2 and TRBJ1-1, with 7 bases that match TRBD1. After removal of 3 bases from V and 4 bases from J, the junction contained 5 bases not matched to a gene. This CDR3 contains 14 residues. From germline, CDR1 is SNHLY and CDR2 FYNNEI. Filled out from reference TRBV2 and TRBJ1-1, the complete variable domain reads EPEVTQTPSHQVTQMGQEVILRCVPISNHLYFYWYRQILGQKVEFLVSFYNNEISEKSEIFDDQFSVERPDGSNFTLKIRSTKLEDSAMYFCASSEGRGFTEAFFGQGTRLTVV.

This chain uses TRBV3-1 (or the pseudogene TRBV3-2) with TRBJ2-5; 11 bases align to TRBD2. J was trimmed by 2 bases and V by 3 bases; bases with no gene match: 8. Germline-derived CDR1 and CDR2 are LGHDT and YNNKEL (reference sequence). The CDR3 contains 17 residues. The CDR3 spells CASSHPTSGVPQETQYF. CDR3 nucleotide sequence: TGTGCCAGCAGCCACCCGACTAGCGGGGTCCCTCAAGAGACCCAGTACTTC.

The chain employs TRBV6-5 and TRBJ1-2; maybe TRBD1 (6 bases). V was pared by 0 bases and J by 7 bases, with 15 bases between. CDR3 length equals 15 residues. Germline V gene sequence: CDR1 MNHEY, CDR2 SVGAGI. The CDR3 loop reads CASSYSNRATSGYTF. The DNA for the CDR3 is TGTGCCAGCAGTTACTCGAACAGGGCGACGTCTGGCTACACCTTC.

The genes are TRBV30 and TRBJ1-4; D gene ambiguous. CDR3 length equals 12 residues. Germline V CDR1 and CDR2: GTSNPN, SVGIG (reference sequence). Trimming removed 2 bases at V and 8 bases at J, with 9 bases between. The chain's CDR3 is CAWSRGGEKLFF. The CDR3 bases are TGTGCCTGGAGTCGCGGCGGGGAAAAACTGTTTTTT.

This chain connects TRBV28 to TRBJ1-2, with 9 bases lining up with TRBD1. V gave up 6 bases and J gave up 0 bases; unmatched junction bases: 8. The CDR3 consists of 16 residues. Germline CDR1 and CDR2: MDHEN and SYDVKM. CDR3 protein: CASSSPGTGTNYGYTF. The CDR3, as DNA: TGTGCCAGCAGCTCCCCCGGGACAGGGACTAACTATGGCTACACCTTC.

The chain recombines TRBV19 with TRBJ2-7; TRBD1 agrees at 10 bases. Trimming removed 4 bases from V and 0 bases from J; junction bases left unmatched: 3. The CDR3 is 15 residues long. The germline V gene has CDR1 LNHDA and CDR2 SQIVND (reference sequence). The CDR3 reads CASSRGQGISYEQYF. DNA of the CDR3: TGTGCCAGTAGTAGGGGACAGGGGATCTCCTACGAGCAGTACTTC.

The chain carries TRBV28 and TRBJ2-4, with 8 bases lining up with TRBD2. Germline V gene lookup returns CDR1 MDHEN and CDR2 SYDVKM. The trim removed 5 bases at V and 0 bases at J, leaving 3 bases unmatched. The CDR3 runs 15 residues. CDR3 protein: CASSPRGGAKNIQYF. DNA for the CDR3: TGTGCCAGCAGTCCCCGGGGGGGAGCCAAAAACATTCAGTACTTC. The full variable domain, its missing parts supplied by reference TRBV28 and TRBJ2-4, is DVKVTQSSRYLVKRTGEKVFLECVQDMDHENMFWYRQDPGLGLRLIYFSYDVKMKEKGDIPEGYSVSREKKERFSLILESASTNQTSMYLCASSPRGGAKNIQYFGAGTRLSVL.